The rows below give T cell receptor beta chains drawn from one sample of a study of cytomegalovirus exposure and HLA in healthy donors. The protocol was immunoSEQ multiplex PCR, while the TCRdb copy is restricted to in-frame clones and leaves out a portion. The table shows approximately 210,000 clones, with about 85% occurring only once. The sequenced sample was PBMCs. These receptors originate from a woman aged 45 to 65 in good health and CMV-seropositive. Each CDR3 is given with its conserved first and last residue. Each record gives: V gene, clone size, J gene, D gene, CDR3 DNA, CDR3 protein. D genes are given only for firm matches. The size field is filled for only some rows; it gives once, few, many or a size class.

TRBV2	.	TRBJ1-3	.	TGTGCCTCGAAAAATCAGGCAGGGATCTCTGGAAACACCATATATTTT	CASKNQAGISGNTIYF
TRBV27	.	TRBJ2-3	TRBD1	TGTGCCAACCAGGGGGTGCGCACAGATACGCAGTATTTT	CANQGVRTDTQYF
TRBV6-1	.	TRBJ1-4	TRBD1	TGTGCCAGCAGACAGGGGATGCGGGCTAATGAAAAACTGTTTTTT	CASRQGMRANEKLFF
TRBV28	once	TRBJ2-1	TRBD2	TGTGCCAGCAGTTCGCGGACTAGCGGGGGAGTCAGTGGCAATGAGCAGTTCTTC	CASSSRTSGGVSGNEQFF
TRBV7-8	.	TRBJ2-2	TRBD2	TGTGCCAGCAGCTTAGAACTAGCGGGGGGGCCGAACACCGGGGAGCTGTTTTTT	CASSLELAGGPNTGELFF
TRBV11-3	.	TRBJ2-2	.	TGTGCCAGCAGCTTCGGGGTCGGGGAGCTGTTTTTT	CASSFGVGELFF
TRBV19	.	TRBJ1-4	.	TGTGCCAGTAGTAGCCTTTTCGGTGAAGTTCGTGAAAAACTGTTTTTT	CASSSLFGEVREKLFF
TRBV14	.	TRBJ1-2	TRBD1	TGTGCCAGCAGCCCGGGACAGCTCTATGGCTACACCTTC	CASSPGQLYGYTF
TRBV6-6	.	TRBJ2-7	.	TGTGCCAGCAGTTACTCTATTTGGAGTTCTTACTACGAGCAGTACTTC	CASSYSIWSSYYEQYF
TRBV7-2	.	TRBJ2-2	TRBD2	TGTGCCGGGTCCCGGGGAGGGGAGAACACCGGGGAGCTGTTTTTT	CAGSRGGENTGELFF
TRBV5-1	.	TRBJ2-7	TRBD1	TGCGCCAGCAGCCCCGGTGAAGGGGGCAAGGAGCAGTACTTC	CASSPGEGGKEQYF
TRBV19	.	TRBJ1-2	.	TGTGCCAGTAGTATTGCCCGGAACTATGGCTACACCTTC	CASSIARNYGYTF
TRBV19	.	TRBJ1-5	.	TGTGCCAGTAGAGCGGTCAATAGCAATCAGCCCCAGCATTTT	CASRAVNSNQPQHF
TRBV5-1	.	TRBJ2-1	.	TGCGCCAGCAGCATGTTTGACCGGATCAGGGAGCAGTTCTTC	CASSMFDRIREQFF
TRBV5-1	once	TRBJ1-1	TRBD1	TGCGCCAGCAGCTGGGGACAGGGGAACACTGAAGCTTTCTTT	CASSWGQGNTEAFF
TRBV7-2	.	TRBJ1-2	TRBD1	TGTGCCAGCAGCTTAAACCGGGACAGGGAGGCAGGCTACACCTTC	CASSLNRDREAGYTF
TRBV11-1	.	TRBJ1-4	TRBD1	TGTGCCAGCAGCCAAGGACAGGAGAATGAAAAACTGTTTTTT	CASSQGQENEKLFF
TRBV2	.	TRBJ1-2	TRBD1	TGTGCCAGCAGGTTAACAGGGGATTATGGCTACACCTTC	CASRLTGDYGYTF
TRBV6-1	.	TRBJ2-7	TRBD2	TGTGCCAGCAGCCTAGCGGGGGCCTACGAGCAGTACTTC	CASSLAGAYEQYF
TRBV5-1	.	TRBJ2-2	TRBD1	TGCGCCAGCAGCCAGGGGACAGGGGGCCTACGGTACGCGTCCGGGGAGCTGTTTTTT	CASSQGTGGLRYASGELFF
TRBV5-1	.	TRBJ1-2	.	TGCGCCAGCAGCTTGGGCAGGGGTAGTGGCTACACCTTC	CASSLGRGSGYTF
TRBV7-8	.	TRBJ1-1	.	TGTGCCAGCAGCTTAGCGAACAGGGTCGATGATGTAGCTTTCTTT	CASSLANRVDDVAFF
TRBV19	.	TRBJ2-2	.	TGTGCCAGTAGTATTAATAACCGCAGGCTTAACACCGGGGAGCTGTTTTTT	CASSINNRRLNTGELFF